This T cell receptor beta chain is drawn from a study of T cells in women clearing cervical HPV infection (dated by TCRdb to the late 2010s). About the full investigation: The cases were about 23 women with histologically confirmed HPV16-related CIN3 or worse, and 2 of those women had invasive cancers. The parent cohort enrolled 10,049 women aged 18 or older in Guanacaste, Costa Rica, in about 1993 to 1994 and followed the women for about 7 years. For cases, the median interval between lesion detection and blood sampling was about 160 days, with an interquartile range of 90 to 200 days. Five blinded duplicates per group were added as quality controls, giving around 60 samples: 50 or so participants and 10 replicates. HLA typing was available for only a few women, so HLA type could not be excluded as a confounder. Blood from cases was collected at the visit at which the lesion was first identified, whereas blood from controls was collected once infection was no longer detected. Controls were more than 20 women whose single incident HPV16 infection cleared within 12 months without precancer or cancer developing. Cases and controls were matched on year of sample collection and on age within five years. Cases had a median age of approximately 35 years and controls had a median age of about 41, with no significant differences in baseline characteristics. Nested within Costa Rica's Guanacaste HPV Natural History Study, an exploratory proof-of-principle case-control study compared TCR repertoires across cervical HPV16 outcomes. The study at large found these results: Because the number of T cells in each sample was unknown, differences in richness could reflect differing T-cell content rather than repertoire biology. Cases had lower TRBV6-7 relative abundance than controls (0.11% versus 0.16%; Bonferroni P = 0.0008). Because of the cross-sectional design, the study could not determine whether the associations came before infection or resulted from infection, and neither effector/memory subsets nor HPV-specific T cells were isolated. Random forest classifiers that combined richness and V gene abundances separated cases from controls with an estimated AUC of approximately 0.78. TCR repertoire richness was significantly higher in CIN3+ cases than in controls across sequencing depths, while evenness did not differ.

TCR beta CDR3 regions were amplified by multiplex PCR from an average of approximately 1.3 ug genomic DNA per sample using the immunoSEQ assay. Primer bias was corrected in the assay by using a complete synthetic TCR repertoire to establish an amplification baseline. Amplicons were sequenced on the Illumina platform. In the original analysis: Sequence errors were corrected by clustering with frequency ratios and a modified nearest-neighbor algorithm, and the sequences were then analyzed in the immunoSEQ Analyzer using IMGT gene definitions. TCR richness and evenness were averaged over 20 rarefaction repeats at each rarefaction depth, excluding samples with fewer sequences than the depth. Relative abundances of V, D and J genes were compared between groups using Wilcoxon rank sum tests, with FDR correction applied. An intraclass correlation of 95% to 97% for TCR richness and an average of roughly 76% across some 66 gene segments were obtained from the blinded duplicates. This immuneACCESS table, as held by TCRdb, lists in-frame sequences with V and J called but not all clones. Of the missing ones, under half trace to an unresolved V gene in checked studies; the others have no known cause. Clone size and V and J calls were adopted from that table, with D and trimming inferred from the DNA. The sample has tens of thousands of clones on record. 1.2% of the sample is held by the ten biggest clonotypes.

Every participant had a single incident cervical HPV16 infection, and women with prevalent HPV16 infections were excluded. Cervical HPV DNA was detected by MY09/MY11 PCR and genotyped by dot-blot hybridization. Roughly 15 mL of heparinized blood were centrifuged, and the buffy coat was split into aliquots, frozen at -30 degrees C, and then kept at -80 degrees C. Genomic DNA was extracted from buffy coat specimens using QIAGEN kits. After removal of 0 bases from V and 2 bases from J, the junction retains 6 bases not matched to a gene. The CDR3 covers 18 residues, taking in both the cysteine and the phenylalanine. The DNA shown is the part of the CDR3 that was read: 45 bases, in frame from base 1. Reading the germline V gene gives CDR1 SGHRS and CDR2 YFSETQ. Turning to this clone: Which antigen it targets is not known. The read terminates 3 residues before the CDR3 end, so the remaining end is supplied by the germline J gene.

The sequencing input was blood buffy coat. The sequence was collected from a woman aged 18-69 years with a cervical HPV16 infection that either progressed to CIN3+ or cleared (not recorded which). The rearrangement combines TRBV5-1 with TRBJ2-1, with 12 bases aligning to TRBD2. CDR3 DNA, as far as it was read: TGCGCCAGCAGCTTGGCTCTAGCGGGAGGGCCAACCTACAATGAG. The encoded protein is CASSLALAGGPTYNE. The whole CDR3 sequence is CASSLALAGGPTYNEQFF.